The clone carrying this T cell receptor beta chain showed up just once. What it binds is not known. These data are taken from a study of T cell responses to AZD1222 COVID-19 vaccine. The assay was immunoSEQ multiplex PCR, and TCRdb's table has in-frame clones only and misses some. This repertoire shows roughly 110,000 clones, around nine tenths found once; its top ten account for around 12%. Study-level results: It was only a handful of AZD1222 recipients who were seropositive at baseline.

The CDR3 is 15 residues long. V trimming: 8 bases; J trimming: 5 bases; junction bases outside the gene matches: 13. Germline V gene data show CDR1 as LNHDA and CDR2 as SQIVND (reference sequence). Here the sequenced sample was peripheral blood, taken on day 0 of AZD1222 vaccination. The receptor comes from an adult in good health. The genes are TRBV19 and TRBJ2-3; TRBD1 matches 7 bases. As DNA, the CDR3 is TGTGCCAGTTCCAAGGGGGCGGTTACGGGAGATACGCAGTATTTT. Encoded protein: CASSKGAVTGDTQYF.